This TCR beta chain was captured in a study of blood T cell repertoires in COVID-19. Study information: From the United States, Italy and Spain came samples of acute and convalescent COVID-19. Sources were T cells, B-cell-depleted T cells, or PBMCs; the material itself was cDNA or gDNA.

As handled by the study authors: By means of reference gene primer amplification, nucleated cell counts were estimated. Sequenced by immunoSEQ multiplex PCR; TCRdb stores in-frame clones only, minus some. That table supplies the V and J calls and clone size; D and trimming were determined from the DNA. The sample includes hundreds of thousands of clones, 80% to 85% of them seen just once. The CDR3 extends over 11 amino acids. CDR1 and CDR2 (germline): SGHKS, YYEKEE (reference sequence). Trimming took 2 bases from V and 7 from J, leaving 7 bases between them. The rearrangement uses TRBV5-5 and TRBJ2-7; D ambiguous. Sequencing was done on a sample of peripheral blood. This receptor was identified in a man aged 25-40 years with active or convalescent COVID-19. The CDR3: CASSLIEEQYF. CDR3 DNA sequence: TGTGCCAGCAGCTTAATAGAGGAGCAGTACTTC.